Listed here are 12 T cell receptor beta chains from one sample, sequenced in a study of CD8 T cells in ankylosing spondylitis. One entry per CDR3 protein, called by TCRdb with MiXCR from the 5' RACE reads. The sample has about 140,000 distinct CDR3 sequences, approximately 32% seen once; the top ten hold over 5.5%. Sequenced sample: synovial fluid, either unsorted or a sorted T cell fraction (not recorded which). These receptor sequences come from a male donor with ankylosing spondylitis.

This clonotype was seen more than once but under ten times. The chain carries TRBV4-2 and TRBJ1-6, with TRBD1 identical over 10 bases. This CDR3 spans 20 amino acids. The V segment lost 0 bases and the J segment 7 bases; nucleotides outside the gene matches: 15. CDR1 and CDR2 (germline): LGHNA, YNFKEQ. This chain's CDR3 is CASSQDLETGGAWGNSPLHF. CDR3 nucleotide sequence: TGTGCCAGCAGCCAAGATCTTGAGACAGGGGGCGCGTGGGGCAATTCACCCCTCCACTTT.

The CDR3 DNA reads TGCGCCAGCAGCCAAGACGAGGGACGGATGAACACTGAAGCTTTCTTT. Residues: CASSQDEGRMNTEAFF. The chain has TRBV4-1 and TRBJ1-1; possible D gene TRBD1, 5 bases. Trimming removed 0 bases from V and 0 bases from J, with 11 bases in between. The CDR3 consists of 16 residues. In germline, CDR1 is MGHRA, CDR2 YSYEKL.

The V gene is TRBV20-1, the J gene TRBJ2-7, with 10 bases that match TRBD2. The CDR3 extends over 16 amino acids. The J segment lost 4 bases and the V segment lost 0 bases, leaving 9 bases of the junction unmatched. Looked up from germline, CDR1 is DFQATT and CDR2 is SNEGSKA (reference sequence). CDR3 sequence (DNA): TGCAGTGCTAGAGATGTTGGGACTAGCGAATATTACGAGCAGTACTTC. Translation gives CSARDVGTSEYYEQYF.

The V and J genes are TRBV6-7 and TRBJ2-7; D might be TRBD1 (6 bases). TRBV6-7 is identified as an open reading frame with a role that is uncertain. The CDR3 contains 13 residues. The V end was cut by 6 bases, the J end by 3 bases, with 12 bases between. Here the CDR3 reads CASRRDTNYEQYF. CDR3 nucleotide sequence: TGTGCCAGCAGGAGGGACACCAACTACGAGCAGTACTTC.

This chain joins TRBV5-1 and TRBJ1-3; D remains unclear. Trimming cost V 1 base and J 1 base, with 6 bases left between them. The CDR3 consists of 14 residues. Germline V CDR1 and CDR2: SGHRS, YFSETQ. Here the CDR3 DNA reads TGCGCCAGCAGCTTGCTCAATTCTGGAAACACCATATATTTT. It is translated as CASSLLNSGNTIYF. Drawing the rest from reference TRBV5-1 and TRBJ1-3, the complete variable domain is KAGVTQTPRYLIKTRGQQVTLSCSPISGHRSVSWYQQTPGQGLQFLFEYFSETQRNKGNFPGRFSGRQFSNSRSEMNVSTLELGDSALYLCASSLLNSGNTIYFGEGSWLTVV.

This clonotype showed up just a few times. This chain links TRBV11-1 with TRBJ2-5; the match to TRBD2 covers 11 bases. The CDR3 runs 15 residues. CDR1 is SGHAT, CDR2 FQDESV, per germline (reference sequence). The ends lost 4 bases at V and 3 bases at J; junction bases unmatched: 4. CDR3 in amino acids: CASSSRLAGKETQYF. The CDR3 DNA reads as TGTGCCAGCAGCTCCAGACTAGCGGGGAAAGAGACCCAGTACTTC.

The sample holds many counts of this clonotype. V is TRBV5-1 and J is TRBJ1-1; D is unclear. The CDR3 totals 14 residues. Germline V gives CDR1 SGHRS, CDR2 YFSETQ. V gave up 0 bases and J gave up 7 bases, with 13 bases separating them. The CDR3 region has the DNA TGCGCCAGCAGCTTGGGTGGGGAAACCCTTGAAGCTTTCTTT. Protein product: CASSLGGETLEAFF.

This clonotype is a singleton in its sample. The V and J genes are TRBV6-5 and TRBJ1-1; D not resolved. The CDR3 is 12 amino acids. Germline V CDR1 and CDR2: MNHEY, SVGAGI. V dropped 5 bases and J dropped 8 bases, with 12 bases sitting between them. The CDR3: CASSNLLSEAFF. As DNA, the CDR3 is TGTGCCAGCAGTAACCTCCTTAGCGAAGCTTTCTTT.

The chain joins TRBV12-3 or TRBV12-4 to TRBJ1-2; a possible D gene is TRBD1 (5 bases). The V end was cut by 1 base, the J end by 4 bases, with 16 bases between. This CDR3 has 16 amino acids. The CDR3 DNA reads TGTGCCAGCAGTTTAGTCCCCGCAGGGAACTTCTATGGCTACACCTTC. Its translation is CASSLVPAGNFYGYTF.

The gene calls are TRBV7-7 and TRBJ2-5; 13 positions match TRBD2. Germline CDR1 and CDR2: SSHAT and FNYEAQ (reference sequence). The CDR3 totals 18 residues. The ends lost 1 base at V and 5 bases at J; junction bases unmatched: 10. The CDR3 DNA reads TGTGCCAGCAGCTTAGGGGGACTAGGACTAGCGGGAGTGGAGACCCAGTACTTC. Its protein product is CASSLGGLGLAGVETQYF.

This clonotype appeared a few times. The chain couples TRBV5-6 to TRBJ2-1; D possibly matches TRBD1 or TRBD2 (5 bases each). Germline V lookup: CDR1 SGHDT, CDR2 YYEEEE. This CDR3 has 18 residues. V was trimmed by 4 bases and J by 2 bases, leaving 22 bases between them. CDR3 nucleotides: TGTGCCAGCAGCCGGGGCCCTGGGCCTGGAGGCACCTACAATGAGCAGTTCTTC. Translating gives CASSRGPGPGGTYNEQFF.

There are many counts of this clonotype. The chain links TRBV4-3 to TRBJ2-7; 9 positions match TRBD2. CDR3 length: 17 amino acids. Germline V lookup: CDR1 LGHNA, CDR2 YSLEER. V shed 0 bases, J shed 3 bases, and the junction held 9 bases outside the gene matches. CDR3 residues: CASSQEGLAGRNYEQYF. DNA for the CDR3: TGCGCCAGCAGCCAAGAGGGCCTAGCGGGACGGAACTACGAGCAGTACTTC.